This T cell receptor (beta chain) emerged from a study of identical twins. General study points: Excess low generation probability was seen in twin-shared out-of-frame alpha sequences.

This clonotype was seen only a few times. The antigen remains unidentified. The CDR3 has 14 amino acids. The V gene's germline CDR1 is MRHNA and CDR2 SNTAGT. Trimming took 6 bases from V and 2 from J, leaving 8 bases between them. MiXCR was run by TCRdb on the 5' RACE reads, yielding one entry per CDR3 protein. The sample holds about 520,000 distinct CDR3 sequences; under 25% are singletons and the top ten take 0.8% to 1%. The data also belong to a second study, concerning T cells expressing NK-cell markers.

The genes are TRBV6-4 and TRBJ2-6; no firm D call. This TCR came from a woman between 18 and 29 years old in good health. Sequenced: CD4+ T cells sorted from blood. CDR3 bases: TGTGCCAGCAGCCGAGTAGCTGGGGCCAACGTCCTGACTTTC. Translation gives CASSRVAGANVLTF.